Listed below are T cell receptor beta chains from one sample, sequenced in a study of cytomegalovirus exposure and HLA in healthy donors. TCRdb's copy holds only in-frame clones and misses some; the assay was immunoSEQ multiplex PCR. The data hold over 100,000 clones, with around 84% observed a single time. Material for sequencing was PBMCs. The receptors were gathered from a woman aged 25 to 39 in good health and CMV-seropositive. Both conserved end residues are part of each CDR3. The D gene is left open where the match is weak. Part of the rows lack a size; the others show once, few, many or a class for expanded clones.

v_gene: TRBV11-2; abundance: .; j_gene: TRBJ1-2; d_gene: TRBD1; CDR3nt: TGTGCCAGCAGCTCCGGACAGGGAGTGCTTTATGGCTACACCTTC; CDR3aa: CASSSGQGVLYGYTF
v_gene: TRBV4-3; abundance: few; j_gene: TRBJ2-1; d_gene: TRBD2; CDR3nt: TGCGCCAGCAGCCAAGATGGACTAGCGGGGGCTCGCTACAATGAGCAGTTCTTC; CDR3aa: CASSQDGLAGARYNEQFF
v_gene: TRBV7-9; abundance: .; j_gene: TRBJ2-7; d_gene: .; CDR3nt: TGTGCCAGCAGCCCCCGGTCGGGGGGCACCGAGCAGTACTTC; CDR3aa: CASSPRSGGTEQYF
v_gene: TRBV10-1; abundance: .; j_gene: TRBJ2-5; d_gene: TRBD1; CDR3nt: TGCGCCAGCAAGAGGGACAGGGGACAAGAGACCCAGTACTTC; CDR3aa: CASKRDRGQETQYF
v_gene: TRBV2; abundance: .; j_gene: TRBJ2-7; d_gene: TRBD1; CDR3nt: TGTGCCAGCAGTGCCGACAGGGGGCCCTACGAGCAGTACTTC; CDR3aa: CASSADRGPYEQYF
v_gene: TRBV7-6; abundance: .; j_gene: TRBJ2-2; d_gene: .; CDR3nt: TGTGCCAGCAGCTTAGTCGGGGGGCAGAACACCGGGGAGCTGTTTTTT; CDR3aa: CASSLVGGQNTGELFF
v_gene: TRBV7-3; abundance: .; j_gene: TRBJ2-2; d_gene: .; CDR3nt: TGTGCCAGCAGCCTGTGGCCCCCTTCGGGACACACATCCACCGGGGAGCTGTTTTTT; CDR3aa: CASSLWPPSGHTSTGELFF
v_gene: TRBV9; abundance: .; j_gene: TRBJ2-1; d_gene: .; CDR3nt: TGTGCCAGCAGCGTAGCGGGGGGCCACTACAATGAGCAGTTCTTC; CDR3aa: CASSVAGGHYNEQFF
v_gene: TRBV5-5; abundance: .; j_gene: TRBJ2-3; d_gene: .; CDR3nt: TGTGCCAGCAGCTTCGGGGGTACAGATACGCAGTATTTT; CDR3aa: CASSFGGTDTQYF
v_gene: TRBV6-5; abundance: .; j_gene: TRBJ2-1; d_gene: TRBD2; CDR3nt: TGTGCCAGCAGTTACTATATCGGGACTAGCGAGGAGCAGTTCTTC; CDR3aa: CASSYYIGTSEEQFF
v_gene: TRBV4-2; abundance: .; j_gene: TRBJ1-5; d_gene: .; CDR3nt: TGTGCCAGCAGCCTCTGGCTTGGTGGCAATCAGCCCCAGCATTTT; CDR3aa: CASSLWLGGNQPQHF
v_gene: TRBV4-2; abundance: .; j_gene: TRBJ1-4; d_gene: TRBD1; CDR3nt: TGTGCCAGCAGCCAGGCGGGGACAGGGGATGAAAAACTGTTTTTT; CDR3aa: CASSQAGTGDEKLFF
v_gene: TRBV4-2; abundance: .; j_gene: TRBJ2-2; d_gene: TRBD2; CDR3nt: TGTGCCAGCAGCCCGGGGAGGGTGAACACCGGGGAGCTGTTTTTT; CDR3aa: CASSPGRVNTGELFF
v_gene: TRBV4-2; abundance: .; j_gene: TRBJ1-4; d_gene: .; CDR3nt: TGTGCCAGCAGCCAGTCACTCGGGGCGGGAGATGAAGAACTGTTTTTT; CDR3aa: CASSQSLGAGDEELFF
v_gene: TRBV27; abundance: .; j_gene: TRBJ2-7; d_gene: TRBD2; CDR3nt: TGTGCCAGCAGTTTAGTGGGTAGCGGGGGAACCTACGAGCAGTACTTC; CDR3aa: CASSLVGSGGTYEQYF
v_gene: TRBV4-3; abundance: .; j_gene: TRBJ2-7; d_gene: .; CDR3nt: TGCGCCAGCAGCCAAGACCGGACTAAGACCCCCGAGCAGTACTTC; CDR3aa: CASSQDRTKTPEQYF
v_gene: TRBV5-4; abundance: .; j_gene: TRBJ2-7; d_gene: TRBD1; CDR3nt: TGTGCCAGCAGCGGGACAGGGGCAGGGTACGAGCAGTACTTC; CDR3aa: CASSGTGAGYEQYF
v_gene: TRBV4-2; abundance: .; j_gene: TRBJ2-2; d_gene: TRBD1; CDR3nt: TGTGCCAGCAGCCAAGCTATGGGACAGGGGGCCGGCACCGGGGAGCTGTTTTTT; CDR3aa: CASSQAMGQGAGTGELFF
v_gene: TRBV5-5; abundance: many; j_gene: TRBJ1-1; d_gene: .; CDR3nt: TGTGCCAGCACACCGGTAGGGAGAGCGACTGAAGCTTTCTTT; CDR3aa: CASTPVGRATEAFF
v_gene: TRBV19; abundance: .; j_gene: TRBJ2-6; d_gene: .; CDR3nt: TGTGCCAGTAGTAAAGACCCGAGCTCTGGGGCCAACGTCCTGACTTTC; CDR3aa: CASSKDPSSGANVLTF
v_gene: TRBV5-1; abundance: .; j_gene: TRBJ2-1; d_gene: TRBD2; CDR3nt: TGCGCCAGCAGCATCGGGGGGGCGCCCAATGAGCAGTTCTTC; CDR3aa: CASSIGGAPNEQFF